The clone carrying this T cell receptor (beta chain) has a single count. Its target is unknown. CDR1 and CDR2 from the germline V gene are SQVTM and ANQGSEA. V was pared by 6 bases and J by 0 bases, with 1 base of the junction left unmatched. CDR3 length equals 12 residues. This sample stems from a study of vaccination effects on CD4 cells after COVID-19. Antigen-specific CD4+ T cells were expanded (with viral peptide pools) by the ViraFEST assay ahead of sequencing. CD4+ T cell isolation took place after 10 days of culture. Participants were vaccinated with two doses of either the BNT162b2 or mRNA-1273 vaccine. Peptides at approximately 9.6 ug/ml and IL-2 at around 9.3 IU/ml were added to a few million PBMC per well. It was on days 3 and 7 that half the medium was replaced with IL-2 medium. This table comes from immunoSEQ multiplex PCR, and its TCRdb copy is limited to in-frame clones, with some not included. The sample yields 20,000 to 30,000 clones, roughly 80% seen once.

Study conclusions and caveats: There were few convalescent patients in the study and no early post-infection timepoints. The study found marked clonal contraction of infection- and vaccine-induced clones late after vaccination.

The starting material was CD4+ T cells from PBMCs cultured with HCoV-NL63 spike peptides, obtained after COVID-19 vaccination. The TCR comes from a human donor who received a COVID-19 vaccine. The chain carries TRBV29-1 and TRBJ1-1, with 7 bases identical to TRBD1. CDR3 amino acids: CSVGQMNTEAFF. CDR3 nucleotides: TGCAGCGTGGGACAGATGAACACTGAAGCTTTCTTT.